Listed here are 19 T cell receptor beta chains from one sample, sequenced in a study of cytomegalovirus exposure and HLA in healthy donors. PCR was performed using 60 Vbeta and 13 Jbeta primers. The assay was immunoSEQ multiplex PCR, and TCRdb's table has in-frame clones only and misses some. The sample lists 200,000 to 250,000 clones, approximately 82% seen once, with 3.5% to 4% in the top ten. Sequencing was performed on PBMCs. These receptors all stem from a male donor in good health and CMV-seronegative.

This chain links TRBV10-3 with TRBJ2-3; perhaps TRBD2 as D (7 bases). V was shortened by 7 bases and J by 1 base, with 15 bases between the two germline ends. There are 15 residues in the CDR3. CDR1 is ENHRY, CDR2 SYGVKD, per germline. The CDR3: CAIKIGGRGTDTQYF. The CDR3 DNA is TGTGCCATCAAGATAGGGGGGAGGGGCACAGATACGCAGTATTTT.

This sequence joins TRBV4-2 and TRBJ2-1; TRBD1 aligns across 7 bases. With V trimmed by 2 bases and J by 6 bases, 4 bases remained unmatched. Germline CDR1 LGHNA, CDR2 YNFKEQ. The CDR3 totals 14 residues. CDR3 nucleotide sequence: TGTGCCAGCAGCCAAAATGACAGGGCCAATGAGCAGTTCTTC. This translates into CASSQNDRANEQFF.

This clone occurred a few times. The CDR3 region is CASRPGLETQYF. The CDR3 DNA follows: TGTGCCAGCAGACCGGGACTAGAGACCCAGTACTTC. The chain links TRBV6-5 to TRBJ2-5, with a tentative D call TRBD2 (6 bases). Germline V gives CDR1 MNHEY, CDR2 SVGAGI. The ends were cut back, 6 bases at V and 4 bases at J, with 9 bases in the middle. This CDR3 comprises 12 residues.

The chain joins TRBV19 to TRBJ1-1; D gene unclear. V was trimmed by 7 bases and J by 1 base, leaving 13 bases between them. CDR3 length: 14 amino acids. Per the germline V gene, CDR1 is LNHDA and CDR2 is SQIVND (reference sequence). The CDR3 DNA reads TGTGCCAGTACACCTGCCGCGGGGAACACTGAAGCTTTCTTT. Translating it yields CASTPAAGNTEAFF.

The genes are TRBV9 and TRBJ1-1; D ambiguous. Germline lookup yields CDR1 SGDLS and CDR2 YYNGEE. This CDR3 is 15 amino acids long. V was pared by 0 bases and J by 0 bases, with 9 bases between. CDR3 DNA: TGTGCCAGCAGCGTAGTGCTGGGCATGAACACTGAAGCTTTCTTT. Residues: CASSVVLGMNTEAFF.

J is TRBJ2-2 and V is TRBV9; 7 nucleotides line up with TRBD2. Germline V gives CDR1 SGDLS, CDR2 YYNGEE. The CDR3 runs 16 residues. V shed 2 bases and J 4 bases; nucleotides not matched to a gene: 8. CDR3 region: CASSVAAGGGTGELFF. CDR3 nucleotides: TGTGCCAGCAGCGTGGCCGCTGGGGGGGGCACCGGGGAGCTGTTTTTT.

The V gene is TRBV29-1, the J gene TRBJ1-2; no firm D call. In germline, CDR1 is SQVTM, CDR2 ANQGSEA. The CDR3 covers 12 residues. Trimming removed 4 bases at V and 3 bases at J, with 9 bases between. The CDR3 sequence: CSVVSSDYGYTF. DNA for the CDR3: TGCAGCGTTGTTAGCAGTGACTATGGCTACACCTTC.

J is TRBJ2-1 and V is TRBV29-1; D might be TRBD2 (7 bases). V was cut by 0 bases and J by 8 bases, with 11 bases left in between. The CDR3 is 13 amino acids. Germline assignment: CDR1 SQVTM and CDR2 ANQGSEA. CDR3 bases: TGCAGCGTTGAAGATCGGGGGGCCCATGAGCAGTTCTTC. It codes for CSVEDRGAHEQFF.

In DNA form, the CDR3 reads TGTGCCACCAGCAGGGACAGGGGAACCAAAAACATTCAGTACTTC. This translates into CATSRDRGTKNIQYF. The V call is TRBV15, the J call TRBJ2-4; 9 bases agree with TRBD1. CDR3 length: 15 amino acids. The V segment lost 3 bases and the J segment 2 bases; nucleotides outside the gene matches: 2. Germline loops: CDR1 LNHNV, CDR2 YYDKDF (reference sequence).

This CDR3 is CASNLHSNPYNEQFF. The CDR3 DNA is TGTGCCAGCAATCTCCACTCAAACCCCTACAATGAGCAGTTCTTC. This sequence joins TRBV6-1 and TRBJ2-1; D remains unclear. The germline gives CDR1 MNHNS, CDR2 SASEGT. The CDR3 spans 15 residues. V shed 7 bases and J shed 2 bases, with 15 bases lying between them.

This chain connects TRBV28 to TRBJ1-5; tentatively, D is TRBD1 (5 bases). Per germline, CDR1 MDHEN and CDR2 SYDVKM. Trimming left V 5 bases short and J 5 bases short, with 16 bases between. The CDR3 is made up of 15 amino acids. The CDR3, as DNA: TGTGCCAGCAGTCGCGGATCCCAGGGCCATCAGCCCCAGCATTTT. Residues: CASSRGSQGHQPQHF.

This chain links TRBV28 with TRBJ2-7; 7 bases fit TRBD2. This CDR3 comprises 16 residues. Trimming took 1 base from V and 2 from J; bases not matched to a gene: 8. Germline values: CDR1 MDHEN, CDR2 SYDVKM. CDR3 loop: CASSLLPGGEAYEQYF. The CDR3 coding sequence is TGTGCCAGCAGTTTATTACCTGGGGGGGAGGCCTACGAGCAGTACTTC. Together with reference TRBV28 and TRBJ2-7, the CDR3 gives the full variable domain: DVKVTQSSRYLVKRTGEKVFLECVQDMDHENMFWYRQDPGLGLRLIYFSYDVKMKEKGDIPEGYSVSREKKERFSLILESASTNQTSMYLCASSLLPGGEAYEQYFGPGTRLTVT.

The chain has TRBV6-5 and TRBJ2-5; perhaps TRBD1 as D (6 bases). The germline CDR1 and CDR2 sequences are MNHEY and SVGAGI. The CDR3 sequence is 11 residues long. The V and J ends lost 7 bases and 5 bases respectively, with 8 bases between them. The chain's CDR3 is CASNQGETQYF. DNA for the CDR3: TGTGCCAGCAATCAGGGGGAGACCCAGTACTTC.

The chain recombines TRBV7-9 with TRBJ2-5; TRBD1 matches at 10 bases. The CDR3 contains 16 residues. The germline gives CDR1 SEHNR, CDR2 FQNEAQ (reference sequence). The ends lost 5 bases at V and 1 base at J; junction bases unmatched: 7. Here the CDR3 DNA reads TGTGCCAGCAGCCCGACATGGACAGGGGGCCAAGAGACCCAGTACTTC. This sequence encodes CASSPTWTGGQETQYF.

This chain joins TRBV27 and TRBJ2-1; possibly TRBD2 for D (5 bases). There are 15 residues in the CDR3. Germline CDR1 reads MNHEY; CDR2 reads SMNVEV (reference sequence). Trimming shortened V by 6 bases and J by 5 bases, and 17 bases separated the two germline ends. The CDR3 sequence: CASSLPAGRNNEQFF. The CDR3 nucleotides read TGTGCCAGCAGCCTCCCCGCGGGCCGGAACAATGAGCAGTTCTTC.

The J gene is TRBJ2-3, the V gene TRBV6-5; D not certain. The V gene's germline CDR1 is MNHEY and CDR2 SVGAGI. This CDR3 has 14 residues. Trimming removed 0 bases at V and 0 bases at J, with 4 bases between. The CDR3 sequence is CASSYSRSTDTQYF. The CDR3 DNA reads as TGTGCCAGCAGTTACTCGCGGAGCACAGATACGCAGTATTTT.

V gene TRBV9 combines with J gene TRBJ2-1; 10 bases match TRBD2. CDR1 is SGDLS, CDR2 YYNGEE, per germline. With V trimmed by 4 bases and J by 8 bases, 12 bases remained unmatched. The CDR3 is made up of 16 amino acids. CDR3 residues: CASSTSASGSLYEQFF. The CDR3 DNA reads as TGTGCCAGCAGCACTTCAGCTAGCGGGAGTCTCTATGAGCAGTTCTTC.

The chain joins TRBV28 to TRBJ2-1, with 10 bases identical to TRBD1. The J segment lost 9 bases and the V segment lost 4 bases, leaving 6 bases of the junction unmatched. The CDR3 has 14 residues. CDR1 and CDR2 (germline): MDHEN, SYDVKM. The CDR3, as DNA: TGTGCCAGCAGTTCGGGACAGGGGCTTGGTGAGCAGTTCTTC. This encodes CASSSGQGLGEQFF.

The chain is built from TRBV11-2 and TRBJ1-1; D call uncertain. V shed 5 bases and J shed 4 bases, with 17 bases lying between them. Germline V CDR1 and CDR2: SGHAT, FQNNGV. This CDR3 is built from 15 residues. CDR3 protein: CASSDNGLRGTEAFF. In nucleotides, the CDR3 is TGTGCCAGCAGCGACAACGGACTCCGGGGCACTGAAGCTTTCTTT.